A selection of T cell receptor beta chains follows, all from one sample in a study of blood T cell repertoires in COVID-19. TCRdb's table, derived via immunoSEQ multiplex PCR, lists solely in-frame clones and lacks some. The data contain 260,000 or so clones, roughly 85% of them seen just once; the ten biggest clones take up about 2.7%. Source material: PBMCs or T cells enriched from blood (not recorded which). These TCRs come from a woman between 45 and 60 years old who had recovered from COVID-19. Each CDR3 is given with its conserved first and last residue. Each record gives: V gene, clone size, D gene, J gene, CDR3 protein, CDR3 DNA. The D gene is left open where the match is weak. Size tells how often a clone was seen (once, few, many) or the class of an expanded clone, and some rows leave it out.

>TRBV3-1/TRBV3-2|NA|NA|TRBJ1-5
CASSQGAGWGPNQPQHF
TGTGCCAGCAGCCAAGGGGCTGGCTGGGGCCCTAATCAGCCCCAGCATTTT
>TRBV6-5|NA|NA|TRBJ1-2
CASTNLGHGYTF
TGTGCCAGCACCAACCTGGGGCACGGCTACACCTTC
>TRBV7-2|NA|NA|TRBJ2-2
CASSPHPTANTGELFF
TGTGCCAGCAGCCCTCACCCGACAGCGAACACCGGGGAGCTGTTTTTT
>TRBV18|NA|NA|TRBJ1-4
CASSPRGISEKLFF
TGTGCCAGCTCACCCCGGGGGATCTCTGAAAAACTGTTTTTT
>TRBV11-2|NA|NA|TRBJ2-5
CASSLVSAGVAETQYF
TGTGCCAGCAGCTTAGTTTCGGCAGGGGTTGCGGAGACCCAGTACTTC
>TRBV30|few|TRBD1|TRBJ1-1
CAWSVQGFGNTEAFF
TGTGCCTGGAGTGTACAGGGGTTTGGGAACACTGAAGCTTTCTTT
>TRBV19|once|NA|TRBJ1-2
CASSMTRTVYGYTF
TGTGCCAGTAGTATGACGAGGACAGTCTATGGCTACACCTTC
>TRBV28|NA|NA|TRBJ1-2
CASSFLGQNYGYTF
TGTGCCAGCAGTTTCTTGGGACAAAACTATGGCTACACCTTC
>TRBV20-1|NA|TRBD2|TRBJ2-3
CSASNPSGGATDTQYF
TGCAGTGCTAGTAATCCTAGCGGGGGGGCCACAGATACGCAGTATTTT
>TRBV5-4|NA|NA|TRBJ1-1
CASSSKERVNTEAFF
TGTGCCAGCAGCTCAAAAGAACGGGTTAACACTGAAGCTTTCTTT
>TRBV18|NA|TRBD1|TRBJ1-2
CASSPGTENYGYTF
TGTGCCAGCTCACCAGGGACAGAGAACTATGGCTACACCTTC
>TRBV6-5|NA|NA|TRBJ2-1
CASSQQVAGGEQFF
TGTGCCAGCAGTCAACAGGTTGCCGGTGGTGAGCAGTTCTTC
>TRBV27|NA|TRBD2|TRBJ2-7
CASSLLGTSQQYF
TGTGCCAGCAGTTTACTCGGGACTAGTCAGCAGTACTTC
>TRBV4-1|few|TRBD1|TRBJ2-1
CASRGQGLEQFF
TGCGCCAGCAGGGGACAGGGTCTTGAGCAGTTCTTC
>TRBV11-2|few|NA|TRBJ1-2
CASSLAHLYYGYTF
TGTGCCAGCAGCTTAGCGCATCTATACTATGGCTACACCTTC
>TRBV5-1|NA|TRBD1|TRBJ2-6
CASGQGLSSGANVLTF
TGCGCCAGCGGACAGGGGTTAAGCTCTGGGGCCAACGTCCTGACTTTC
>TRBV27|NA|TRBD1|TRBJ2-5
CASSPGDHIGTAQETQYF
TGTGCCAGCAGTCCAGGCGATCACATAGGGACAGCACAAGAGACCCAGTACTTC
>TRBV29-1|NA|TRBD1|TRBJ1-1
CSAIGQGLPNTEAFF
TGCAGCGCCATTGGACAGGGATTGCCGAACACTGAAGCTTTCTTT
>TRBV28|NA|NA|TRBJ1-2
CASRDSVVYYGYTF
TGTGCCAGCAGGGACTCTGTTGTTTACTATGGCTACACCTTC
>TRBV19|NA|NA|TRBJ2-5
CASSITVTRVGETQYF
TGTGCCAGTAGTATAACGGTGACCAGGGTCGGAGAGACCCAGTACTTC
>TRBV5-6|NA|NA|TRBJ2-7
CASSLTSRYEQYF
TGTGCCAGCAGCTTAACATCCCGCTACGAGCAGTACTTC
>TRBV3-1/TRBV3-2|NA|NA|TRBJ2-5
CASSQGRGPQETQYF
TGTGCCAGCAGCCAAGGTAGGGGCCCACAAGAGACCCAGTACTTC
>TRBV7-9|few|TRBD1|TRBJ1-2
CASSPRQGGYGYTF
TGTGCCAGCAGCCCACGACAGGGCGGCTATGGCTACACCTTC
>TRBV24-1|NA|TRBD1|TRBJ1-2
CATSDAEDRGSGYTF
TGTGCCACCAGTGATGCTGAGGACAGGGGGAGCGGCTACACCTTC
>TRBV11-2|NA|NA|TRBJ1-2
CASSLVIGWAYGYTF
TGTGCCAGCAGCTTAGTAATCGGCTGGGCCTATGGCTACACCTTC
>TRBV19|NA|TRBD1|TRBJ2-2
CASCLQGVETGELFF
TGTGCCAGCTGTCTACAGGGGGTCGAGACCGGGGAGCTGTTTTTT
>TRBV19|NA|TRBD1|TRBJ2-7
CASSVDRGYEQYF
TGTGCCAGTAGTGTGGACAGGGGCTACGAGCAGTACTTC
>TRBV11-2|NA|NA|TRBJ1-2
CASSPGSFDYGYTF
TGTGCCAGCAGCCCTGGGAGCTTCGACTATGGCTACACCTTC
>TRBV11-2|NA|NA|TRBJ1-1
CASSLSTGLHTEAFF
TGTGCCAGCAGCTTATCCACCGGACTGCACACTGAAGCTTTCTTT
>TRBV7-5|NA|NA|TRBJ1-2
CVRSLSAPPGGYTF
TGTGTCAGAAGCTTAAGCGCTCCTCCCGGGGGTTACACCTTC
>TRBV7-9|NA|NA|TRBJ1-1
CASAGGTEAFF
TGTGCCAGCGCTGGGGGGACTGAAGCTTTCTTT
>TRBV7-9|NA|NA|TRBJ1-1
CASSLWGGGRGSTEAFF
TGTGCCAGCAGCTTATGGGGAGGCGGTCGGGGCTCCACTGAAGCTTTCTTT
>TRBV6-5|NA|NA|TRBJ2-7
CASSVAIGGAYEQYF
TGTGCCAGCAGCGTCGCAATCGGGGGAGCCTACGAGCAGTACTTC
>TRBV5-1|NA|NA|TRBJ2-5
CASSLGGRTQETQYF
TGCGCCAGCAGCTTGGGGGGGCGTACCCAAGAGACCCAGTACTTC
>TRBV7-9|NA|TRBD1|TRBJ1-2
CASSYPGQGNYGYTF
TGTGCCAGCAGCTACCCGGGACAGGGCAACTATGGCTACACCTTC
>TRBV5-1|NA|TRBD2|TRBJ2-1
CASSAGGLYNEQFF
TGCGCCAGCAGCGCGGGGGGGCTCTACAATGAGCAGTTCTTC
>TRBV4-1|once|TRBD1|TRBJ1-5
CASSQDFGTAGNQPQHF
TGCGCCAGCAGCCAAGATTTCGGGACAGCGGGCAATCAGCCCCAGCATTTT
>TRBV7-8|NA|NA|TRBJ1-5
CASSFQGPLRSNQPQHF
TGTGCCAGCAGCTTTCAGGGGCCCCTTAGGAGCAATCAGCCCCAGCATTTT
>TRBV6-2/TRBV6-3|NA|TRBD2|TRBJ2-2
CASSYTSGMNTGELFF
TGTGCCAGCAGTTACACTAGCGGGATGAACACCGGGGAGCTGTTTTTT
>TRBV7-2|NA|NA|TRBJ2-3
CASSLQASPGTDTQYF
TGTGCCAGCAGCTTACAGGCATCCCCCGGCACAGATACGCAGTATTTT
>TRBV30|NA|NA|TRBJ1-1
CAWSGGVGTEAFF
TGTGCCTGGAGTGGGGGGGTAGGGACTGAAGCTTTCTTT
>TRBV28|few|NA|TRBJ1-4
CASSTQGIATNEKLFF
TGTGCCAGCAGTACACAGGGAATTGCAACTAATGAAAAACTGTTTTTT
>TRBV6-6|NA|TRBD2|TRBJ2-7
CASSRGGLRSSYEQYF
TGTGCCAGCAGTCGCGGGGGACTGAGGAGCTCCTACGAGCAGTACTTC
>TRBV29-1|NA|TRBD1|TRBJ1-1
CSVNTGDMNTEAFF
TGCAGCGTTAATACAGGGGACATGAACACTGAAGCTTTCTTT
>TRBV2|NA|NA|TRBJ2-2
CASRGLTNTGELFF
TGTGCCAGCCGGGGACTTACGAACACCGGGGAGCTGTTTTTT
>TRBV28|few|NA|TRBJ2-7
CASSLRNEQYF
TGTGCCAGCAGTTTGCGCAACGAGCAGTACTTC
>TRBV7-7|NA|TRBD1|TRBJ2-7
CASSQGQGAYEQYF
TGTGCCAGCAGCCAGGGACAGGGTGCCTACGAGCAGTACTTC
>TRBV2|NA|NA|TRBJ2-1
CASRKLATSYNEQFF
TGTGCCAGCAGGAAATTAGCGACATCCTACAATGAGCAGTTCTTC
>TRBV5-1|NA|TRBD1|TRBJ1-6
CASSTNRGYNSPLHF
TGCGCCAGCAGCACAAACAGGGGATACAATTCACCCCTCCACTTT
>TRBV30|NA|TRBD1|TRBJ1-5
CAWTRTGAQPQHF
TGTGCCTGGACGAGGACAGGGGCTCAGCCCCAGCATTTT
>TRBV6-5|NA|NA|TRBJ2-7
CASTTTGNGEQYF
TGTGCCAGCACCACAACAGGGAACGGCGAGCAGTACTTC